The source of this TCR beta chain is a study of long-term antiretroviral therapy in people with HIV. Study summary: There is a gap of about a decade between the earliest samples and the later 2015 immediate-ART recommendation. Study results and limitations: Repertoires in HIV (unlike those of controls) had narrower CDR3 length ranges.

Sequencing relied on immunoSEQ assay v3.0, run at survey level. TCRdb's table, derived via immunoSEQ multiplex PCR, lists solely in-frame clones and lacks some. The repertoire includes roughly 28,000 clones, 75% to 95% of them detected once, and about 4.3% sits in the top ten. Post-ART PBMC samples numbered at least two per donor, and pre-ART ones at least one. Remarks on this clone: The antigen remains unidentified.

With 2 bases removed from V and 0 bases from J, the gap between germline ends came to 10 bases. The germline gives CDR1 MNHNS, CDR2 SASEGT. The CDR3 consists of 16 residues. The receptor's source is a woman aged 40 to 55 with HIV. The sample here was unsorted PBMCs, taken about 5.5 years after starting antiretroviral therapy. The J gene is TRBJ1-4, the V gene TRBV6-1; D not certain. The CDR3 DNA follows: TGTGCCAGCAGTGAACGTGTCGAAGCAACTAATGAAAAACTGTTTTTT. It yields the protein CASSERVEATNEKLFF.